A single sample gave rise to the 21 T cell receptor beta chains below, sequenced in a study of OX40 agonist ivuxolimab in advanced cancers. Libraries were prepared by immunoSEQ multiplex PCR; TCRdb keeps only in-frame clonotypes and omits some of them. The table lists about 74,000 clones, 80% to 85% of them singletons. The sequencing used CD4+ or CD8+ T cells sorted from blood, collected in a trial of the OX40 agonist ivuxolimab. Source of these receptors: an adult with an advanced solid tumor such as melanoma, head and neck, liver or kidney cancer.

This sequence joins TRBV6-4 and TRBJ2-5, with unresolved D. The germline V gene has CDR1 MRHNA and CDR2 SNTAGT. The germline V and J ends were trimmed by 3 bases and 4 bases, with 15 bases remaining between them. The CDR3 has 15 amino acids. CDR3 region: CASSDTAGGLETQYF. The CDR3 nucleotides are TGTGCCAGCAGTGATACCGCAGGCGGATTAGAGACCCAGTACTTC.

The rearrangement joins TRBV28 to TRBJ1-1; D gene unclear. This CDR3 spans 15 amino acids. Germline lookup yields CDR1 MDHEN and CDR2 SYDVKM. V was trimmed by 5 bases and J by 0 bases, leaving 13 bases between them. This CDR3 is CASSVGFPMNTEAFF. The CDR3 nucleotides are TGTGCCAGCAGTGTCGGATTTCCTATGAACACTGAAGCTTTCTTT.

The V and J genes are TRBV28 and TRBJ2-5; D is ambiguous. The germline V and J ends were trimmed by 5 bases and 3 bases, with 13 bases remaining between them. The germline CDR1 and CDR2 sequences are MDHEN and SYDVKM. The length of the CDR3 is 14 residues. The CDR3 DNA is TGTGCCAGCAGTGGTTCGGGTTCAAAAGAGACCCAGTACTTC. Encoded protein: CASSGSGSKETQYF.

The chain recombines TRBV4-3 with TRBJ2-3, with a possible D match to TRBD1 (6 bases). V lost 0 bases to trimming and J lost 3 bases, with 10 bases between them. The germline CDR1 and CDR2 sequences are LGHNA and YSLEER. This CDR3 region has 15 residues. Here the CDR3 reads CASSQEGQGTDTQYF. For the CDR3, the DNA is TGCGCCAGCAGCCAAGAGGGGCAGGGGACAGATACGCAGTATTTT.

This clone occurred once. The chain combines TRBV29-1 with TRBJ1-3, with TRBD1 matching 10 bases. Germline V CDR1 and CDR2: SQVTM, ANQGSEA. The CDR3 runs to 14 residues. V shed 4 bases and J 5 bases; nucleotides not matched to a gene: 5. The CDR3 nucleotides are TGCAGCGTTGTCCCGACAGGGGGCAGAAACACCATATATTTT. Protein: CSVVPTGGRNTIYF.

The J gene is TRBJ2-5, the V gene TRBV5-1, with D possibly TRBD1 on 5 matching bases. The J call may be wrong; the DNA end is better matched by TRBJ2-7. Germline V gene lookup returns CDR1 SGHRS and CDR2 YFSETQ. The CDR3 covers 14 residues. This CDR3 reads CASSLQAAQNEQYF. The CDR3 bases are TGCGCCAGCAGCTTACAGGCAGCCCAAAACGAGCAGTACTTC.

This clone was counted a single time. J is TRBJ1-2 and V is TRBV27; the D gene is possibly TRBD1 (5 bases). Germline V gives CDR1 MNHEY, CDR2 SMNVEV (reference sequence). The CDR3 spans 15 residues. Deletions cut 2 bases from V and 2 bases from J, with 12 bases between. The CDR3 is CASSLKRQPNYGYTF. The CDR3 DNA sequence: TGTGCCAGCAGTTTAAAGAGACAGCCAAACTATGGCTACACCTTC.

This CDR3 reads CASSQVGRGTANEKLFF. The CDR3 bases are TGCGCCAGCAGCCAAGTGGGCAGGGGGACGGCTAATGAAAAACTGTTTTTT. V is TRBV4-1 and J is TRBJ1-4; 7 nucleotides line up with TRBD1. Germline CDR1 is MGHRA and CDR2 is YSYEKL. The CDR3 loop spans 17 amino acids. The J segment lost 3 bases and the V segment lost 1 base, leaving 8 bases of the junction unmatched.

The V call is TRBV18, the J call TRBJ2-1, with 8 bases that match TRBD2. There are 14 residues in the CDR3. With 4 bases clipped from V and 8 bases from J, the junction kept 7 bases outside the gene matches. Germline V CDR1 and CDR2: KGHSH, LQKENI. CDR3 sequence reads: CASSQITGGDEQFF. The CDR3 DNA reads TGTGCCAGCTCACAGATTACGGGAGGGGATGAGCAGTTCTTC. The variable domain in full, completed from reference TRBV18 and TRBJ2-1, reads NAGVMQNPRHLVRRRGQEARLRCSPMKGHSHVYWYRQLPEEGLKFMVYLQKENIIDESGMPKERFSAEFPKEGPSILRIQQVVRGDSAAYFCASSQITGGDEQFFGPGTRLTVL.

This sequence joins TRBV28 and TRBJ2-1; D is ambiguous. Trimming took off 4 bases at V and 6 bases at J, with 10 bases between the two ends. Germline V lookup: CDR1 MDHEN, CDR2 SYDVKM. The CDR3 is 13 residues long. The CDR3 nucleotides read TGTGCCAGCAGTTCAACGGTCGTCAATGAGCAGTTCTTC. It is translated as CASSSTVVNEQFF.

The rearrangement joins TRBV7-2 to TRBJ1-2; 8 bases line up with TRBD1. CDR1 is SGHTA and CDR2 is FQGNSA in the germline V gene. This CDR3 has 16 amino acids. V gave up 4 bases and J gave up 6 bases; unmatched junction bases: 13. The CDR3 protein is CASSSTARARGHGYTF. The CDR3 bases are TGTGCCAGCAGCTCAACTGCGAGGGCCAGGGGGCATGGCTACACCTTC.

V usage is TRBV19 and J usage is TRBJ1-3; 9 bases are shared with TRBD1. The germline V gene encodes CDR1 LNHDA and CDR2 SQIVND (reference sequence). This CDR3 is built from 16 residues. Trimming removed 5 bases from V and 0 bases from J; junction bases left unmatched: 5. CDR3 nucleotide sequence: TGTGCCAGTAGTCCCGGGACAGGGAACTCTGGAAACACCATATATTTT. Translation: CASSPGTGNSGNTIYF.

The chain employs TRBV6-1 and TRBJ2-1; 8 bases are a match to TRBD2. This CDR3 contains 15 residues. Germline V lookup: CDR1 MNHNS, CDR2 SASEGT. With 7 bases clipped from V and 1 base from J, the junction kept 6 bases outside the gene matches. The CDR3 DNA sequence: TGTGCCAGCAATCCGGGACTAGGATCCTACAATGAGCAGTTCTTC. This codes for CASNPGLGSYNEQFF.

The chain is built from TRBV6-1 and TRBJ2-7; D gene ambiguous. CDR1 is MNHNS, CDR2 SASEGT, per germline. V lost 7 bases to trimming and J lost 3 bases, with 7 bases between them. The CDR3 contains 11 residues. CDR3 coding DNA: TGTGCCAGCAAACGCGACTACGAGCAGTACTTC. It codes for CASKRDYEQYF.

The chain uses TRBV28 and TRBJ2-5, with 8 bases that match TRBD2. Germline V gene sequence: CDR1 MDHEN, CDR2 SYDVKM. This CDR3 is 14 amino acids long. Trimming cost V 7 bases and J 11 bases; bases outside gene matches: 15. The CDR3: CASTTAGVVREQYF. The DNA of the CDR3 is TGTGCCAGCACCACAGCGGGAGTGGTGCGGGAGCAGTACTTC.

This chain uses TRBV6-5 with TRBJ1-2; tentatively, D is TRBD1 (5 bases). Trimming cost V 6 bases and J 3 bases, with 8 bases left between them. There are 12 residues in the CDR3. Germline V gene sequence: CDR1 MNHEY, CDR2 SVGAGI. This CDR3 is CASRRGDYGYTF. The CDR3 DNA sequence: TGTGCCAGCAGGCGGGGCGACTATGGCTACACCTTC.

V and J are TRBV18 and TRBJ1-1; 11 bases fit TRBD1. Germline trimming cut 3 bases from V and 1 base from J; bases unmatched to any gene: 4. CDR1 is KGHSH, CDR2 LQKENI, per germline. CDR3 length: 16 residues. CDR3 amino acids: CASSPGQGAKNTEAFF. The CDR3 DNA follows: TGTGCCAGCTCACCCGGACAGGGGGCTAAGAACACTGAAGCTTTCTTT.

This rearrangement joins TRBV27 to TRBJ1-6, with 12 bases identical to TRBD1. Germline CDR1 is MNHEY and CDR2 is SMNVEV (reference sequence). This CDR3 comprises 19 residues. After removal of 4 bases from V and 3 bases from J, the junction contained 10 bases not matched to a gene. CDR3 DNA: TGTGCCAGCAGTTCGATCGGGACAGGGGGCCTCCTCTATAATTCACCCCTCCACTTT. Protein: CASSSIGTGGLLYNSPLHF.

The V call is TRBV7-2, the J call TRBJ1-1; 10 nucleotides match TRBD1. The CDR3 contains 14 residues. Looked up from germline, CDR1 is SGHTA and CDR2 is FQGNSA. Trimming removed 6 bases from V and 5 bases from J; junction bases left unmatched: 6. The CDR3 DNA reads TGTGCCAGCAGACTGGGACAGGGGCAAACTGAAGCTTTCTTT. Protein: CASRLGQGQTEAFF.

This clone was observed a handful of times. The chain combines TRBV6-6 with TRBJ1-1, with D uncertain. Germline CDR1 reads MNHNY; CDR2 reads SVGAGI (reference sequence). The CDR3 extends over 14 amino acids. V shed 2 bases and J shed 1 base, with 8 bases lying between them. The CDR3 spells CASSYGERNTEAFF. The DNA for the CDR3 is TGTGCCAGCAGTTACGGAGAACGGAACACTGAAGCTTTCTTT.

The chain carries TRBV7-9 and TRBJ2-7, with 8 bases fitting TRBD2. This CDR3 is built from 14 residues. From germline, CDR1 is SEHNR and CDR2 FQNEAQ (reference sequence). J lost 2 bases, V lost 6 bases, and 6 bases had no gene match. Here the CDR3 DNA reads TGTGCCAGCAGGCGACCGGGACTAGCCTACGAGCAGTACTTC. It is translated as CASRRPGLAYEQYF. Supplemented by reference TRBV7-9 and TRBJ2-7, the full variable domain reads DTGVSQNPRHKITKRGQNVTFRCDPISEHNRLYWYRQTLGQGPEFLTYFQNEAQLEKSRLLSDRFSAERPKGSFSTLEIQRTEQGDSAMYLCASRRPGLAYEQYFGPGTRLTVT.